Following are 27 T cell receptor beta chains from one sample sequenced in a study of blood T cell repertoires in COVID-19. This table comes from immunoSEQ multiplex PCR, and its TCRdb copy is limited to in-frame clones, with some not included. The sample includes about 130,000 clones, roughly 80% of them seen just once. Sequencing input: PBMCs or T cells enriched from blood (not recorded which). The origin of the receptors is a man aged 50-59 years who had recovered from COVID-19.

The chain is built from TRBV3-1 (or the pseudogene TRBV3-2) and TRBJ1-6; 9 bases are shared with TRBD1. The J segment lost 5 bases and the V segment lost 6 bases, leaving 2 bases of the junction unmatched. Germline V lookup: CDR1 LGHDT, CDR2 YNNKEL (reference sequence). The CDR3 covers 14 residues. CDR3 amino acids: CASRRTGDNSPLHF. For the CDR3, the DNA is TGTGCCAGCAGACGGACAGGGGATAATTCACCCCTCCACTTT.

The chain combines TRBV30 with TRBJ1-4, with D possibly matching TRBD1 (5 bases). The V end lost 4 bases, the J end lost 5 bases, and 11 bases lay between the germline ends. From germline, CDR1 is GTSNPN and CDR2 SVGIG (reference sequence). The CDR3 is 13 amino acids. The CDR3 sequence is CAWTREGNEKLFF. The CDR3 nucleotides are TGTGCCTGGACCCGGGAGGGGAATGAAAAACTGTTTTTT.

This clone was seen only once. The chain combines TRBV5-5 with TRBJ1-2; a weak D match, TRBD1 (6 bases). The CDR3 extends over 15 amino acids. Germline assignment: CDR1 SGHKS and CDR2 YYEKEE (reference sequence). Trimming stripped 5 bases from V and 10 bases from J, with 24 bases between. The CDR3: CASRRMSQGNLDYTF. For the CDR3, the DNA is TGTGCCAGCAGAAGGATGTCACAGGGTAACTTGGACTACACCTTC.

The V and J genes are TRBV2 and TRBJ1-6; TRBD1 aligns across 8 bases. V shed 6 bases, J shed 9 bases, and the junction held 10 bases outside the gene matches. The germline V gene encodes CDR1 SNHLY and CDR2 FYNNEI. This CDR3 spans 15 amino acids. CDR3 amino acids: CASRDRTGSGSPLHF. In DNA, the CDR3 is TGTGCCAGCAGGGACCGGACAGGGTCGGGTTCACCCCTCCACTTT.

This rearrangement joins TRBV15 to TRBJ1-4; D is unresolved. V gave up 1 base and J gave up 0 bases, with 6 bases separating them. Germline CDR1 reads LNHNV; CDR2 reads YYDKDF (reference sequence). This CDR3 contains 15 residues. The CDR3 region has the DNA TGTGCCACCAGCAGAGGGGCAGCAACTAATGAAAAACTGTTTTTT. Encoded protein: CATSRGAATNEKLFF.

This clone turned up a few times. This chain connects TRBV19 to TRBJ1-1; perhaps TRBD1 as D (5 bases). This CDR3 contains 14 residues. V was clipped by 7 bases and J by 3 bases, with 15 bases between them. CDR1 LNHDA and CDR2 SQIVND come from the germline V gene (reference sequence). The CDR3 DNA reads as TGTGCCAGTAAGAGCGGGGGTCGGGACACTGAAGCTTTCTTT. This translates into CASKSGGRDTEAFF.

The chain uses TRBV3-1 (or the pseudogene TRBV3-2) and TRBJ2-2; D not certain. Trimming pared 1 base from V and 7 bases from J, leaving 7 bases between. Germline V gene sequence: CDR1 LGHDT, CDR2 YNNKEL (reference sequence). This CDR3 region has 13 residues. In DNA, the CDR3 is TGTGCCAGCAGCCAAGTTTCTGTCGGGGAGCTGTTTTTT. Its protein is CASSQVSVGELFF.

This chain uses TRBV3-1 (or the pseudogene TRBV3-2) with TRBJ1-6; maybe TRBD1 (5 bases). This CDR3 is 16 amino acids long. The V end was cut by 2 bases, the J end by 9 bases, with 17 bases between. The germline V gene has CDR1 LGHDT and CDR2 YNNKEL (reference sequence). The CDR3 reads CASSQRQGKHGSPLHF. DNA of the CDR3: TGTGCCAGCAGCCAACGGCAGGGTAAACATGGTTCACCCCTCCACTTT.

The V gene is TRBV7-2, the J gene TRBJ2-4, with 7 nucleotides matching TRBD1. The CDR3 is 14 residues long. V shed 5 bases and J 7 bases; nucleotides not matched to a gene: 8. From germline, CDR1 is SGHTA and CDR2 FQGNSA. The CDR3 spells CASSVNRGDNIQYF. CDR3 sequence (DNA): TGTGCCAGCAGCGTCAACAGGGGTGACAACATTCAGTACTTC.

As to this clone: The junction departs from germline at one end; a sequencing error may be responsible. V and J are TRBV7-7 and TRBJ1-3, with TRBD1 matching 8 bases. Germline V gene lookup returns CDR1 SSHAT and CDR2 FNYEAQ (reference sequence). The CDR3 is made up of 14 amino acids. DNA for the CDR3: TGTGCTAGCAGCAAGGACAGGGTGGACAACACCATATATTTT. This gives the protein CASSKDRVDNTIYF.

The chain recombines TRBV7-9 with TRBJ1-5; perhaps TRBD1 as D (6 bases). Looked up from germline, CDR1 is SEHNR and CDR2 is FQNEAQ (reference sequence). The V end lost 2 bases, the J end lost 1 base, and 6 bases lay between the germline ends. CDR3 length: 14 residues. This CDR3 is CASSLTGSNQPQHF. CDR3 nucleotides: TGTGCCAGCAGCTTAACAGGGAGCAATCAGCCCCAGCATTTT. Filled out from reference TRBV7-9 and TRBJ1-5, the complete variable domain reads DTGVSQNPRHKITKRGQNVTFRCDPISEHNRLYWYRQTLGQGPEFLTYFQNEAQLEKSRLLSDRFSAERPKGSFSTLEIQRTEQGDSAMYLCASSLTGSNQPQHFGDGTRLSIL.

The rearrangement links TRBV19 to TRBJ1-1; the D is unclear. CDR3 length equals 14 residues. V was trimmed by 6 bases and J by 0 bases, leaving 11 bases between them. Germline loops: CDR1 LNHDA, CDR2 SQIVND (reference sequence). CDR3 nucleotides: TGTGCCAGTAGGCAACAAGACTTGAACACTGAAGCTTTCTTT. Translating it yields CASRQQDLNTEAFF. Filled out from reference TRBV19 and TRBJ1-1, the complete variable domain reads DGGITQSPKYLFRKEGQNVTLSCEQNLNHDAMYWYRQDPGQGLRLIYYSQIVNDFQKGDIAEGYSVSREKKESFPLTVTSAQKNPTAFYLCASRQQDLNTEAFFGQGTRLTVV.

This clone was picked up many times. This chain joins TRBV6-2 or TRBV6-3 and TRBJ1-4; possible D gene TRBD1, 6 bases. The germline V gene has CDR1 MNHEY and CDR2 SVGEGT. V lost 6 bases, J lost 4 bases, and 15 bases lay in between. This CDR3 region has 15 residues. Here the CDR3 reads CASSSHGGHNEKLFF. CDR3 coding DNA: TGTGCCAGCAGCTCCCACGGGGGGCATAATGAAAAACTGTTTTTT.

The chain recombines TRBV7-2 with TRBJ2-5; D is perhaps TRBD2 (5 bases). The CDR3 covers 13 residues. Germline-derived CDR1 and CDR2 are SGHTA and FQGNSA. Trimming took off 6 bases at V and 4 bases at J, with 12 bases between the two ends. CDR3 in DNA: TGTGCCAGCAGATCTAGCCGTCGAGAGACCCAGTACTTC. Encoded protein: CASRSSRRETQYF.

This sequence joins TRBV5-1 and TRBJ2-6, with 8 positions matching TRBD2. The germline V gene has CDR1 SGHRS and CDR2 YFSETQ. The CDR3 contains 16 residues. Trimming at V came to 0 bases and at J to 4 bases, leaving 3 bases not matched to a gene. The CDR3 DNA reads TGCGCCAGCAGCTTGGGTAGCGGGGACGGGGCCAACGTCCTGACTTTC. Protein: CASSLGSGDGANVLTF.

The rearrangement links TRBV28 to TRBJ2-7; TRBD2 matches 10 bases. The germline CDR1 and CDR2 sequences are MDHEN and SYDVKM. The CDR3 is made up of 16 amino acids. Trimming cost V 5 bases and J 7 bases; bases outside gene matches: 14. CDR3 DNA: TGTGCCAGCAGTCCCCAACTAGCGGGGCCAGAACGAGAGCAGTACTTC. This translates into CASSPQLAGPEREQYF.

The V gene is TRBV7-2, the J gene TRBJ2-3; TRBD2 matches 8 bases. With V trimmed by 1 base and J by 2 bases, 5 bases remained unmatched. CDR3 length: 16 residues. Germline V CDR1 and CDR2: SGHTA, FQGNSA. The CDR3 spells CASSLVLSGVTDTQYF. In DNA form, the CDR3 reads TGTGCCAGCAGCTTAGTGCTTAGCGGGGTCACAGATACGCAGTATTTT.

This clone has more than one count but fewer than ten. This rearrangement joins TRBV15 to TRBJ1-1; 8 nucleotides match TRBD1. With 7 bases clipped from V and 2 bases from J, the junction kept 6 bases outside the gene matches. CDR1 LNHNV and CDR2 YYDKDF come from the germline V gene (reference sequence). The CDR3 spans 14 residues. The CDR3 is CATTPTGANTEAFF. The CDR3 DNA reads as TGTGCCACCACTCCGACAGGGGCCAACACTGAAGCTTTCTTT.

This clone was seen a handful of times. The chain joins TRBV19 to TRBJ2-1; 8 nucleotides align to TRBD2. The CDR3 runs to 17 residues. Germline V lookup: CDR1 LNHDA, CDR2 SQIVND (reference sequence). The V gene end was trimmed by 2 bases and the J gene end by 6 bases; junction bases not matched to a gene: 12. CDR3: CASSIRGGRTRSNEQFF. Here the CDR3 DNA reads TGTGCCAGTAGTATACGGGGGGGCCGTACAAGGAGCAATGAGCAGTTCTTC.

The rearrangement uses TRBV7-9 and TRBJ2-3, with D possibly matching TRBD1 (7 bases). Germline values: CDR1 SEHNR, CDR2 FQNEAQ (reference sequence). Trimming cost V 5 bases and J 2 bases, with 17 bases left between them. The CDR3 length is 16 residues. The CDR3 loop reads CASSLGQGGSTDTQYF. For the CDR3, the DNA is TGTGCCAGCAGCCTCGGTCAGGGGGGTTCCACAGATACGCAGTATTTT.

The CDR3: CASSVGQGWVGANVLTF. The CDR3 DNA reads TGTGCCAGCAGCGTGGGACAGGGATGGGTTGGGGCCAACGTCCTGACTTTC. This chain uses TRBV5-6 with TRBJ2-6; TRBD1 matches at 9 bases. CDR3 length equals 17 residues. Unmatched junction bases numbered 8, after V lost 4 bases and J lost 3 bases. Germline assignment: CDR1 SGHDT and CDR2 YYEEEE.

The V gene is TRBV13, the J gene TRBJ2-3, with D perhaps matching TRBD2 (6 bases). This CDR3 spans 16 amino acids. Germline-derived CDR1 and CDR2 are PRHDT and FYEKMQ (reference sequence). V was cut by 4 bases and J by 1 base, with 15 bases left in between. The CDR3 region is CASSYATTGGTDTQYF. CDR3 DNA sequence: TGTGCCAGCAGCTATGCAACGACGGGGGGCACAGATACGCAGTATTTT. The entire variable domain, with the rest obtained from reference TRBV13 and TRBJ2-3, is as follows: AAGVIQSPRHLIKEKRETATLKCYPIPRHDTVYWYQQGPGQDPQFLISFYEKMQSDKGSIPDRFSAQQFSDYHSELNMSSLELGDSALYFCASSYATTGGTDTQYFGPGTRLTVL.

The chain combines TRBV6-5 with TRBJ1-5; D remains ambiguous. The ends were cut back, 2 bases at V and 4 bases at J, with 6 bases in the middle. Looked up from germline, CDR1 is MNHEY and CDR2 is SVGAGI. The CDR3 is made up of 13 amino acids. The DNA for the CDR3 is TGTGCCAGCAGTTACCTCCGGAATCAGCCCCAGCATTTT. Residues: CASSYLRNQPQHF.

The chain links TRBV7-9 to TRBJ1-4, with D possibly being TRBD1 (6 bases). The germline V gene encodes CDR1 SEHNR and CDR2 FQNEAQ (reference sequence). The CDR3 extends over 14 amino acids. The germline V and J ends were trimmed by 5 bases and 4 bases, with 11 bases remaining between them. This chain's CDR3 is CASSLDRDNEKLFF. In DNA form, the CDR3 reads TGTGCCAGCAGCCTGGACAGAGATAATGAAAAACTGTTTTTT.

The rearrangement uses TRBV7-3 and TRBJ2-3; no clear D. CDR1 and CDR2 (germline): SGHTA, FQGTGA. The CDR3 has 13 amino acids. Trimming cost V 3 bases and J 4 bases, with 8 bases left between them. Here the CDR3 DNA reads TGTGCCAGCAGCTTTGCTATAGCAGATACGCAGTATTTT. This sequence encodes CASSFAIADTQYF.

Points on this clone: This could be a read error, since a much larger clone is one nucleotide away. The chain combines TRBV9 with TRBJ2-1, with 8 positions matching TRBD2. Germline V gene sequence: CDR1 SGDLS, CDR2 YYNGEE. J was trimmed by 9 bases and V by 0 bases; bases with no gene match: 8. The CDR3 covers 15 residues. CDR3 sequence: CASSVVPRTSSEQFF. The CDR3 nucleotides read TGTGCCAGCAGCGTAGTTCCCAGGACTAGCAGTGAGCAGTTCTTC. Combining the CDR3 with reference TRBV9 and TRBJ2-1 gives the whole variable domain DSGVTQTPKHLITATGQRVTLRCSPRSGDLSVYWYQQSLDQGLQFLIQYYNGEERAKGNILERFSAQQFPDLHSELNLSSLELGDSALYFCASSVVPRTSSEQFFGPGTRLTVL.

This clone was recorded once. V is TRBV7-9 and J is TRBJ1-1; 7 nucleotides agree with TRBD1. Trimming took 7 bases from V and 4 from J; bases not matched to a gene: 9. Germline V gene lookup returns CDR1 SEHNR and CDR2 FQNEAQ (reference sequence). This CDR3 is 14 amino acids long. The chain's CDR3 is CASIPGGRGTEAFF. CDR3 DNA sequence: TGTGCCAGCATTCCAGGGGGTCGGGGCACTGAAGCTTTCTTT. The variable domain in full, with the rest retrieved from reference TRBV7-9 and TRBJ1-1, is DTGVSQNPRHKITKRGQNVTFRCDPISEHNRLYWYRQTLGQGPEFLTYFQNEAQLEKSRLLSDRFSAERPKGSFSTLEIQRTEQGDSAMYLCASIPGGRGTEAFFGQGTRLTVV.